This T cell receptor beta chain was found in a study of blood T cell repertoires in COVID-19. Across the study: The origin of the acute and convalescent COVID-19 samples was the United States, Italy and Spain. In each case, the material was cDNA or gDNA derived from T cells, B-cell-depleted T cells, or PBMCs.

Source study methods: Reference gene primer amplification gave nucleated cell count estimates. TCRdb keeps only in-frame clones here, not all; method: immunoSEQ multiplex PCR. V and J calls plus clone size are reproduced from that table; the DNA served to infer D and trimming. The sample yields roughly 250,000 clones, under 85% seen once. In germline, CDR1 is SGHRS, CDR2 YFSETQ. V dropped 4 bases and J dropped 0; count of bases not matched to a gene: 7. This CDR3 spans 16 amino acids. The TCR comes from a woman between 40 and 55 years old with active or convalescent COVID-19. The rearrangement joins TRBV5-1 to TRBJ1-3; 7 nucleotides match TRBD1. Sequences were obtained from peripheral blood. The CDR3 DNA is TGCGCCAGCAGCAATACAGGGGCCTCCTCTGGAAACACCATATATTTT. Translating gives CASSNTGASSGNTIYF.